The 31 T cell receptor beta chains given below trace back to one sample, sequenced in a study of neoadjuvant anti-PD-1 for oral cavity cancer. Some clones are missing from TCRdb's copy, which holds only in-frame ones; the method was immunoSEQ multiplex PCR. The data hold tens of thousands of clones, with about 83% observed a single time. Sequenced material: PBMCs, taken before nivolumab (anti-PD-1) treatment. The receptor set was obtained from a person between 40 and 79 years old with oral cavity squamous cell carcinoma.

This chain joins TRBV6-5 and TRBJ2-7; no clear D. Trimming removed 0 bases at V and 4 bases at J, with 13 bases between. The CDR3 runs to 15 residues. Germline values: CDR1 MNHEY, CDR2 SVGAGI. The DNA of the CDR3 is TGTGCCAGCAGTTACTCGATGCAGGATTCATACGAGCAGTACTTC. Its translation: CASSYSMQDSYEQYF.

This clone has only one observation. The V call is TRBV30, the J call TRBJ2-3, with D unclear. V dropped 0 bases and J dropped 4 bases, with 11 bases sitting between them. The germline V gene encodes CDR1 GTSNPN and CDR2 SVGIG (reference sequence). The CDR3 is 14 residues long. Written as DNA, the CDR3 is TGTGCCTGGAGTGTACCCCACTCGGCAGATACGCAGTATTTT. Translation gives CAWSVPHSADTQYF.

V and J are TRBV6-1 and TRBJ1-3; perhaps TRBD1 as D (5 bases). Germline V gene data show CDR1 as MNHNS and CDR2 as SASEGT. This CDR3 is built from 14 residues. Between the trimmed V and J ends, which lost 5 bases and 5 bases, there was a span of 13 bases. The CDR3 DNA reads as TGTGCCAGCAGTACCGGGGACGGGAGAAACACCATATATTTT. It translates to CASSTGDGRNTIYF.

The CDR3 protein is CASSSRGLAITGELFF. The CDR3 region has the DNA TGTGCCAGCAGCTCCCGGGGACTAGCTATCACCGGGGAGCTGTTTTTT. V and J are TRBV7-9 and TRBJ2-2; 9 bases fit TRBD2. V shed 4 bases and J 4 bases; nucleotides not matched to a gene: 7. Germline lookup yields CDR1 SEHNR and CDR2 FQNEAQ (reference sequence). The CDR3 is made up of 16 amino acids.

The chain recombines TRBV7-9 with TRBJ2-7; D is uncertain. From germline, CDR1 is SEHNR and CDR2 FQNEAQ (reference sequence). This CDR3 region has 15 residues. Trimming pared 2 bases from V and 0 bases from J, leaving 11 bases between. The CDR3 is CASSLNSQSSYEQYF. The CDR3 coding sequence is TGTGCCAGCAGCTTAAACAGCCAGAGCTCCTACGAGCAGTACTTC. Variable domain in full (rest from reference TRBV7-9 and TRBJ2-7): DTGVSQNPRHKITKRGQNVTFRCDPISEHNRLYWYRQTLGQGPEFLTYFQNEAQLEKSRLLSDRFSAERPKGSFSTLEIQRTEQGDSAMYLCASSLNSQSSYEQYFGPGTRLTVT.

J is TRBJ2-1 and V is TRBV6-1; D remains ambiguous. CDR1 and CDR2 from the germline V gene are MNHNS and SASEGT. Deletions cut 2 bases from V and 15 bases from J, with 14 bases between. The CDR3 spans 12 residues. The CDR3 bases are TGTGCCAGCAGTGAATCCCAGCGTTGGAGGTTCTTC. Translation gives CASSESQRWRFF.

The chain links TRBV5-1 to TRBJ1-1; a weak D match, TRBD1 (6 bases). In germline, CDR1 is SGHRS, CDR2 YFSETQ. The CDR3 spans 15 residues. V was shortened by 3 bases and J by 5 bases, with 17 bases between the two germline ends. This CDR3 reads CASSWSGAKGTEAFF. The CDR3 bases are TGCGCCAGCAGCTGGTCGGGGGCCAAAGGAACTGAAGCTTTCTTT.

The V call is TRBV19, the J call TRBJ1-4; D might be TRBD1 (5 bases). The CDR3 is 16 residues long. Trimming stripped 5 bases from V and 6 bases from J, with 19 bases between. CDR1 and CDR2 (germline): LNHDA, SQIVND (reference sequence). The CDR3 DNA sequence: TGTGCCAGTAGTGGAGGACGGACAAGCCCGGATGAAAAACTGTTTTTT. It encodes CASSGGRTSPDEKLFF. Full variable domain (rest looked up from reference TRBV19 and TRBJ1-4): DGGITQSPKYLFRKEGQNVTLSCEQNLNHDAMYWYRQDPGQGLRLIYYSQIVNDFQKGDIAEGYSVSREKKESFPLTVTSAQKNPTAFYLCASSGGRTSPDEKLFFGSGTQLSVL.

This chain links TRBV20-1 with TRBJ2-1; 9 positions match TRBD2. CDR3 size: 11 residues. With 5 bases clipped from V and 15 bases from J, the junction kept 8 bases outside the gene matches. Germline-derived CDR1 and CDR2 are DFQATT and SNEGSKA (reference sequence). The CDR3 is CSASDGTSPFF. The CDR3 DNA sequence: TGCAGTGCTTCAGATGGGACTAGCCCGTTCTTC.

The chain links TRBV10-3 to TRBJ2-4; the D is unclear. Trimming left V 3 bases short and J 0 bases short, with 6 bases between. Germline CDR1 reads ENHRY; CDR2 reads SYGVKD. This CDR3 has 14 residues. CDR3 in amino acids: CAISEGLAKNIQYF. DNA of the CDR3: TGTGCCATCAGTGAAGGGTTAGCCAAAAACATTCAGTACTTC.

The CDR3 region is CASSVGGRETQYF. CDR3 nucleotide sequence: TGTGCCAGCAGCGTAGGCGGGAGGGAGACCCAGTACTTC. The chain uses TRBV9 and TRBJ2-5; 8 bases align to TRBD2. V lost 0 bases to trimming and J lost 5 bases; unmatched junction nucleotides: 0. Germline CDR1 and CDR2: SGDLS and YYNGEE. CDR3 length equals 13 residues.

The J gene is TRBJ1-2, the V gene TRBV5-1; D not certain. The germline V gene encodes CDR1 SGHRS and CDR2 YFSETQ. V lost 0 bases, J lost 1 base, and 7 bases lay in between. The CDR3 is 14 amino acids. The CDR3 DNA follows: TGCGCCAGCAGCTTGGCCGCGGATAACTATGGCTACACCTTC. Translation: CASSLAADNYGYTF.

The CDR3 loop reads CASTVDRGIGYTF. In DNA form, the CDR3 reads TGTGCCAGCACCGTGGACAGGGGTATTGGCTACACCTTC. The V gene is TRBV7-9, the J gene TRBJ1-2; 9 nucleotides line up with TRBD1. The CDR3 length is 13 residues. The J segment lost 7 bases and the V segment lost 7 bases, leaving 7 bases of the junction unmatched. Germline V lookup: CDR1 SEHNR, CDR2 FQNEAQ (reference sequence).

V is TRBV5-1 and J is TRBJ1-1; 10 bases agree with TRBD1. V lost 0 bases and J lost 1; bases outside the gene matches: 3. Looked up from germline, CDR1 is SGHRS and CDR2 is YFSETQ. The CDR3 runs to 16 residues. The CDR3 DNA reads as TGCGCCAGCAGCTTGGCGCGGACAGGGGGGAACACTGAAGCTTTCTTT. This codes for CASSLARTGGNTEAFF.

This rearrangement joins TRBV6-4 to TRBJ2-7; 9 bases map to TRBD2. CDR3 size: 18 residues. Germline V gene lookup returns CDR1 MRHNA and CDR2 SNTAGT. Trimming cost V 6 bases and J 6 bases; bases outside gene matches: 21. This chain's CDR3 is CASSPIRPLAGITLEQYF. CDR3 in DNA: TGTGCCAGCAGCCCCATACGCCCCCTAGCGGGGATTACCCTCGAGCAGTACTTC.

This clone has only a few counts. The chain employs TRBV14 and TRBJ1-1; D may be TRBD1 (5 bases). The V end was cut by 2 bases, the J end by 4 bases, with 11 bases between. The CDR3 has 14 amino acids. Germline V gene data show CDR1 as SGHDN and CDR2 as FVKESK. CDR3 DNA: TGTGCCAGCAGCCAACATGTGGGGACCACTGAAGCTTTCTTT. Encoded protein: CASSQHVGTTEAFF.

This clone was observed a handful of times. The chain joins TRBV2 to TRBJ2-5; D is perhaps TRBD1 or TRBD2 (6 bases each). Per germline, CDR1 SNHLY and CDR2 FYNNEI. The V and J ends lost 7 bases and 1 base respectively, with 10 bases between them. This CDR3 region has 13 residues. The CDR3 sequence: CASKTGAQETQYF. As DNA, the CDR3 is TGTGCCAGCAAAACGGGGGCCCAAGAGACCCAGTACTTC. The whole variable domain, filled in from reference TRBV2 and TRBJ2-5, reads EPEVTQTPSHQVTQMGQEVILRCVPISNHLYFYWYRQILGQKVEFLVSFYNNEISEKSEIFDDQFSVERPDGSNFTLKIRSTKLEDSAMYFCASKTGAQETQYFGPGTRLLVL.

The rearrangement links TRBV29-1 to TRBJ1-1; D is perhaps TRBD1 (6 bases). CDR1 SQVTM and CDR2 ANQGSEA come from the germline V gene. V was shortened by 8 bases and J by 1 base, with 11 bases between the two germline ends. This CDR3 region has 12 residues. The CDR3 bases are TGCAGCATGTGGACAGCGAACACTGAAGCTTTCTTT. Amino acid sequence: CSMWTANTEAFF.

This clone was seen just once. V and J are TRBV6-5 and TRBJ1-1; D ambiguous. The germline gives CDR1 MNHEY, CDR2 SVGAGI. There are 14 residues in the CDR3. Trimming removed 4 bases at V and 2 bases at J, with 11 bases between. The DNA of the CDR3 is TGTGCCAGCAGTTCGAATGCCTACAACACTGAAGCTTTCTTT. Protein: CASSSNAYNTEAFF.

The chain uses TRBV4-2 and TRBJ1-1; 9 bases align to TRBD1. The germline V gene has CDR1 LGHNA and CDR2 YNFKEQ. The CDR3 sequence is 15 residues long. V gave up 0 bases and J gave up 3 bases; unmatched junction bases: 2. Here the CDR3 reads CASSQDRDRDTEAFF. CDR3 nucleotide sequence: TGTGCCAGCAGCCAAGACCGGGACAGGGACACTGAAGCTTTCTTT.

V is TRBV18 and J is TRBJ1-5; 10 bases are shared with TRBD1. Germline-derived CDR1 and CDR2 are KGHSH and LQKENI. Germline trimming cut 2 bases from V and 7 bases from J; bases unmatched to any gene: 5. The CDR3 loop spans 15 amino acids. CDR3 in amino acids: CASSPRGQGIQPQHF. CDR3 coding DNA: TGTGCCAGCTCACCAAGGGGACAGGGGATACAGCCCCAGCATTTT.

This clone occurred once. The gene calls are TRBV19 and TRBJ1-5; 8 bases map to TRBD1. Germline assignment: CDR1 LNHDA and CDR2 SQIVND (reference sequence). Losses at the gene ends were 6 bases for V and 5 bases for J; bases not matched to a gene: 0. The CDR3 is 12 amino acids. The CDR3, as DNA: TGTGCCAGTAGGGACAGGGATCAGCCCCAGCATTTT. It specifies CASRDRDQPQHF.

This clone was seen a few times. The CDR3 reads CASSFIPRTSGSGTVEQYF. CDR3 bases: TGCGCCAGCAGCTTCATCCCCCGGACTAGCGGGAGTGGGACCGTCGAGCAGTACTTC. This chain joins TRBV5-1 and TRBJ2-7; the match to TRBD2 covers 13 bases. Germline values: CDR1 SGHRS, CDR2 YFSETQ. The CDR3 has 19 amino acids. The V gene end was trimmed by 2 bases and the J gene end by 6 bases; junction bases not matched to a gene: 17.

The V and J genes are TRBV6-1 and TRBJ1-1, with TRBD1 identical over 7 bases. The germline CDR1 and CDR2 sequences are MNHNS and SASEGT. The trim removed 5 bases at V and 4 bases at J, leaving 7 bases unmatched. The CDR3 is made up of 14 amino acids. The CDR3 DNA sequence: TGTGCCAGCAGTCCGAAACAGGGGTTCACTGAAGCTTTCTTT. Translating gives CASSPKQGFTEAFF.

As regards this clone: Germline is not matched at one junction end, which may reflect a read error. The chain couples TRBV7-7 to TRBJ2-2; D is possibly TRBD1 (5 bases). This CDR3 is built from 14 residues. Germline V gene data show CDR1 as SSHAT and CDR2 as FNYEAQ (reference sequence). The CDR3 DNA reads TGTGCTAGCAGCTTAGACAGGAACACCGGGGAGCTGTTTTTT. Its protein product is CASSLDRNTGELFF.

V gene TRBV15 combines with J gene TRBJ2-7; TRBD1 matches 8 bases. The V gene's germline CDR1 is LNHNV and CDR2 YYDKDF (reference sequence). The V gene end was trimmed by 1 base and the J gene end by 5 bases; junction bases not matched to a gene: 10. The CDR3 loop spans 16 amino acids. The DNA of the CDR3 is TGTGCCACCAGCAGAGGGTTTACAGGGGGGCTGGACGAGCAGTACTTC. This codes for CATSRGFTGGLDEQYF.

This CDR3 is CASSGLGTATYEQYF. The CDR3 region has the DNA TGTGCCAGCAGTGGGCTCGGGACAGCGACCTACGAGCAGTACTTC. The V gene is TRBV6-1, the J gene TRBJ2-7; 7 bases match TRBD1. CDR1 MNHNS and CDR2 SASEGT come from the germline V gene. The J segment lost 2 bases and the V segment lost 4 bases, leaving 8 bases of the junction unmatched. This CDR3 contains 15 residues.

The V gene is TRBV28, the J gene TRBJ1-1; 7 nucleotides match TRBD1. Germline V lookup: CDR1 MDHEN, CDR2 SYDVKM. The CDR3 is 13 residues long. With 10 bases clipped from V and 8 bases from J, the junction kept 13 bases outside the gene matches. The CDR3 is CAIWTGTFKEAFF. Here the CDR3 DNA reads TGTGCCATCTGGACAGGAACCTTTAAGGAAGCTTTCTTT.

This sequence joins TRBV11-2 and TRBJ1-2; maybe TRBD1 (6 bases). CDR1 is SGHAT and CDR2 is FQNNGV in the germline V gene. CDR3 size: 13 residues. Between the trimmed V and J ends, which lost 7 bases and 4 bases, there was a span of 13 bases. CDR3 amino acids: CASKGRGAYGYTF. DNA of the CDR3: TGTGCCAGCAAAGGAAGGGGGGCCTATGGCTACACCTTC.

V usage is TRBV4-1 and J usage is TRBJ2-5; 8 nucleotides line up with TRBD2. V was pared by 4 bases and J by 2 bases, with 0 bases of the junction left unmatched. CDR1 MGHRA and CDR2 YSYEKL come from the germline V gene. This CDR3 contains 13 residues. CDR3 in amino acids: CASSRLAQETQYF. CDR3 bases: TGCGCCAGCAGCCGACTAGCGCAAGAGACCCAGTACTTC.

The rearrangement uses TRBV30 and TRBJ1-2; unclear D gene. Germline assignment: CDR1 GTSNPN and CDR2 SVGIG (reference sequence). V lost 5 bases and J lost 8, with 12 bases in between. This CDR3 is built from 11 residues. Here the CDR3 reads CAWGPLRGYTF. In nucleotides, the CDR3 is TGTGCCTGGGGTCCCTTGAGGGGCTACACCTTC.